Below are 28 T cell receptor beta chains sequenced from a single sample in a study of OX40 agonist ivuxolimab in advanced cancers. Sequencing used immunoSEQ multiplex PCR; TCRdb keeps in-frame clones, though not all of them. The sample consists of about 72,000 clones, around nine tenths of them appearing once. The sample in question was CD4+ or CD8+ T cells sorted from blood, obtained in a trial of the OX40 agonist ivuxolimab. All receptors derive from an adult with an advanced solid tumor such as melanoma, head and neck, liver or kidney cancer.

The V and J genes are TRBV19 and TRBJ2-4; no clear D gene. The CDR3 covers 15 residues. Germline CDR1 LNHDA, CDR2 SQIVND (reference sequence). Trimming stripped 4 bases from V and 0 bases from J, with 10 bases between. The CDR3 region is CASSRQSAAKNIQYF. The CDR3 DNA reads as TGTGCCAGTAGTAGGCAGTCAGCAGCCAAAAACATTCAGTACTTC.

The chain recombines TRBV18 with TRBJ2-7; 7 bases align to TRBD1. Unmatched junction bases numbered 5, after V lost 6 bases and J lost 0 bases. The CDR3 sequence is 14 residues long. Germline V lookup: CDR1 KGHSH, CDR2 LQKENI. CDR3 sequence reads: CASSRTGDSYEQYF. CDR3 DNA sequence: TGTGCCAGCTCCCGAACAGGGGACTCCTACGAGCAGTACTTC.

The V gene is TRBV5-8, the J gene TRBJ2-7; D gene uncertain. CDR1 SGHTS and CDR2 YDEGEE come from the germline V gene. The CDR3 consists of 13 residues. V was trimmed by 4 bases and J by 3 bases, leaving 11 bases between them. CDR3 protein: CASSMANSYEQYF. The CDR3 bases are TGTGCCAGCAGCATGGCTAACAGCTACGAGCAGTACTTC.

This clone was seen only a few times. The CDR3 DNA reads as TGTGCCAGCAGTGTTCAGAACACTGAAGCTTTCTTT. This sequence encodes CASSVQNTEAFF. This sequence joins TRBV2 and TRBJ1-1; unclear D gene. The length of the CDR3 is 12 residues. The V end lost 4 bases, the J end lost 1 base, and 4 bases lay between the germline ends. Germline assignment: CDR1 SNHLY and CDR2 FYNNEI.

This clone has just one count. The CDR3 protein is CAISEVLGSVLHF. CDR3 nucleotides: TGTGCCATCAGTGAGGTTTTAGGGTCTGTCCTCCACTTT. The gene calls are TRBV10-3 and TRBJ1-6; D remains unclear. This CDR3 is 13 amino acids long. Between the trimmed V and J ends, which lost 2 bases and 15 bases, there was a span of 14 bases. Germline assignment: CDR1 ENHRY and CDR2 SYGVKD.

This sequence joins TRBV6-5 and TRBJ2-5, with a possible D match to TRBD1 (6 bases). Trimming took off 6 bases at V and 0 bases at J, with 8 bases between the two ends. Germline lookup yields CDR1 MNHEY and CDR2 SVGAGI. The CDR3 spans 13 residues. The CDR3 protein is CASRGQNQETQYF. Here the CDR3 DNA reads TGTGCCAGCAGGGGACAAAACCAAGAGACCCAGTACTTC.

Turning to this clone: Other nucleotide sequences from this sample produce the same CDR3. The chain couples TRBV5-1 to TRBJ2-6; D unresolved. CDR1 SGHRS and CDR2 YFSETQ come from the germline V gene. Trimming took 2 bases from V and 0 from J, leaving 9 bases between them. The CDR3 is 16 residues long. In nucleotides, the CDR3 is TGCGCCAGCAGCTTAGTTGGAAGCTCTGGGGCCAACGTCCTGACTTTC. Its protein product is CASSLVGSSGANVLTF.

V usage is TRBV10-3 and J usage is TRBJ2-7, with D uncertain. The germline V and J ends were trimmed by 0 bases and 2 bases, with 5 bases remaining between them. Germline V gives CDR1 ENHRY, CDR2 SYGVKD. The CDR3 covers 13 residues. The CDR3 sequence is CAISESGTYEQYF. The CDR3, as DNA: TGTGCCATCAGTGAGTCTGGCACCTACGAGCAGTACTTC.

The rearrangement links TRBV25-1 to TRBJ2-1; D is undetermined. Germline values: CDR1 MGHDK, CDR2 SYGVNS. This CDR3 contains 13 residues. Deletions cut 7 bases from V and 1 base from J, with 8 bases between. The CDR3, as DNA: TGTGCCAGCATCGGGTTTTCCTACAATGAGCAGTTCTTC. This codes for CASIGFSYNEQFF.

DNA of the CDR3: TGTGCCAGCAGCGCCCCTCGGACAGATTCTAGCACAGATACGCAGTATTTT. Translation gives CASSAPRTDSSTDTQYF. The V and J genes are TRBV9 and TRBJ2-3, with D tentatively TRBD1 (6 bases). Germline assignment: CDR1 SGDLS and CDR2 YYNGEE. V shed 3 bases and J shed 0 bases, with 17 bases lying between them. This CDR3 spans 17 amino acids.

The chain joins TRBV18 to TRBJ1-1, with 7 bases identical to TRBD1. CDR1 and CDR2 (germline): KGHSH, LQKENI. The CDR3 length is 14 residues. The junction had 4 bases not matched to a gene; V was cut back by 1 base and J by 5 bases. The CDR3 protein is CASSPQGARTEAFF. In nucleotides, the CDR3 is TGTGCCAGCTCACCACAGGGGGCTCGGACTGAAGCTTTCTTT.

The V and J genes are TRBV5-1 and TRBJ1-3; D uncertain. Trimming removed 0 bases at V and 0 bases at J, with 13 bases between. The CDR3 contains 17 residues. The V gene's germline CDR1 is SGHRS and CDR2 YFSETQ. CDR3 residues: CASSLEPRGASGNTIYF. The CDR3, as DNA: TGCGCCAGCAGCTTGGAACCCCGCGGCGCCTCTGGAAACACCATATATTTT.

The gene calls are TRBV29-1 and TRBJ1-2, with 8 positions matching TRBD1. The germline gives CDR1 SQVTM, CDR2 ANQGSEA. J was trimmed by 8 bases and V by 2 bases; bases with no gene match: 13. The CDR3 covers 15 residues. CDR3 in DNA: TGCAGCGTTGAATCAAGGGCGGTCAGGGGGCGCGGCTACACCTTC. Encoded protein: CSVESRAVRGRGYTF.

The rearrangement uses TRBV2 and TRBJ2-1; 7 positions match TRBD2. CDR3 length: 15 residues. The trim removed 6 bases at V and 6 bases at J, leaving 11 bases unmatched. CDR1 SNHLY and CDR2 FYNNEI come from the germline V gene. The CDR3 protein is CASRPQRTRRNEQFF. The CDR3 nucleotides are TGTGCCAGCAGGCCCCAACGGACTAGACGCAATGAGCAGTTCTTC.

CDR3 sequence (DNA): TGTGCCAGCAGTTCCCCCGGCGGGTATCAGCCCCAGCATTTT. It specifies CASSSPGGYQPQHF. The rearrangement uses TRBV28 and TRBJ1-5, with D unresolved. V gave up 4 bases and J gave up 5 bases, with 12 bases separating them. The length of the CDR3 is 14 residues. The V gene's germline CDR1 is MDHEN and CDR2 SYDVKM.

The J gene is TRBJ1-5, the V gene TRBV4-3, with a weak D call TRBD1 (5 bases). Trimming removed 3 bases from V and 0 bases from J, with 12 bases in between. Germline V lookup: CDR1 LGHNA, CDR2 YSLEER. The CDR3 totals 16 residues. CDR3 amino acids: CASSQWGTYSNQPQHF. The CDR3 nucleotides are TGCGCCAGCAGCCAGTGGGGGACCTATAGCAATCAGCCCCAGCATTTT.

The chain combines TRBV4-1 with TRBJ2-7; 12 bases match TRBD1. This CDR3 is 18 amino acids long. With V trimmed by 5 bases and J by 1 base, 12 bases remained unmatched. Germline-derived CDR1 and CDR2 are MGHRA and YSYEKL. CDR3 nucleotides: TGCGCCAGCAGCAAGGGCTACCGGGACAGGGGGCTTTCCTACGAGCAGTACTTC. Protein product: CASSKGYRDRGLSYEQYF.

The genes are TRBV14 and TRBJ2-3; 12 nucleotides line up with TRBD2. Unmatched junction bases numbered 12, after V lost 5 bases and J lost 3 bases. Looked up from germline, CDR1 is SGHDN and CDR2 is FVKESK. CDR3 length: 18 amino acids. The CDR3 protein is CASSSPSGGARITDTQYF. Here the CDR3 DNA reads TGTGCCAGCAGCTCCCCTAGCGGGGGGGCCCGGATAACAGATACGCAGTATTTT.

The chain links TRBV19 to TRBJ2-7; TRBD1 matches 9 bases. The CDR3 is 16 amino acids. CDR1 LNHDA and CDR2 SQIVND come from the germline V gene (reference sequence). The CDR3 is CSRRDREMYGPYEQYF. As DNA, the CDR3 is TGTTCCCGCCGGGACAGGGAAATGTATGGCCCCTACGAGCAGTACTTC.

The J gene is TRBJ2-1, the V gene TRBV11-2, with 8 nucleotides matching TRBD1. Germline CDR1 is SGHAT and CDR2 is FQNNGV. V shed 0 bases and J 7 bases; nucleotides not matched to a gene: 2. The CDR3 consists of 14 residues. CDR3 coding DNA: TGTGCCAGCAGCTTAGAGGACAGGGAGAATGAGCAGTTCTTC. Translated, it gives CASSLEDRENEQFF.

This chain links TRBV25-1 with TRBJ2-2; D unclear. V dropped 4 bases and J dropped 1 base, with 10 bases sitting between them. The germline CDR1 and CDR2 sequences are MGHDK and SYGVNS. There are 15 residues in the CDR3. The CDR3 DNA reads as TGTGCCAGCAGTGCCGCACCACGGAACACCGGGGAGCTGTTTTTT. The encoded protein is CASSAAPRNTGELFF.

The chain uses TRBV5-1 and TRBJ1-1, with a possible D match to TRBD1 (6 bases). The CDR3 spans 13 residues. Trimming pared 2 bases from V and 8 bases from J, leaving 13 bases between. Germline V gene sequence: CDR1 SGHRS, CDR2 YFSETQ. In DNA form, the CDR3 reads TGCGCCAGCAGCTTTACAGGGAGGGGAGAAGCTTTCTTT. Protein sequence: CASSFTGRGEAFF.

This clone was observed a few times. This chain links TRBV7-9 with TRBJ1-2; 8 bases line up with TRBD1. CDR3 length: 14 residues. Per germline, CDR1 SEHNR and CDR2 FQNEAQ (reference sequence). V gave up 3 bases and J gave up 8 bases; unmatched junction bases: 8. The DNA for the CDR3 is TGTGCCAGCAGCTTTGGTCCAGGGGGCGAAGGCTACACCTTC. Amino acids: CASSFGPGGEGYTF. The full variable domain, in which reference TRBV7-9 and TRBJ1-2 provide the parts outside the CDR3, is DTGVSQNPRHKITKRGQNVTFRCDPISEHNRLYWYRQTLGQGPEFLTYFQNEAQLEKSRLLSDRFSAERPKGSFSTLEIQRTEQGDSAMYLCASSFGPGGEGYTFGSGTRLTVV.

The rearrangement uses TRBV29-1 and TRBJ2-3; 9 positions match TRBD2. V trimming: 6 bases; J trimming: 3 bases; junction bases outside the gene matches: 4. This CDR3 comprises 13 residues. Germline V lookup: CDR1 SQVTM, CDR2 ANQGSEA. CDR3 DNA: TGCAGCGTCGCCAGCGGGAGGACAGATACGCAGTATTTT. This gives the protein CSVASGRTDTQYF.

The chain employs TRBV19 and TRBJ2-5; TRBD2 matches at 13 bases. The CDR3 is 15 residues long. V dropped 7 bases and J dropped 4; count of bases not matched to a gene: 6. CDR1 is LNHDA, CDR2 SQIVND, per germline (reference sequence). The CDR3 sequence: CASKAGLAGRETQYF. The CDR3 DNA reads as TGTGCCAGTAAAGCGGGACTAGCGGGAAGAGAGACCCAGTACTTC.

The CDR3 sequence is CASRSNRGLRNEQYF. The CDR3 bases are TGTGCCAGCAGGTCTAACAGGGGATTAAGGAACGAGCAGTACTTC. The chain recombines TRBV28 with TRBJ2-7; 7 bases line up with TRBD1. J lost 5 bases, V lost 6 bases, and 13 bases had no gene match. The CDR3 spans 15 residues. Germline CDR1 reads MDHEN; CDR2 reads SYDVKM.

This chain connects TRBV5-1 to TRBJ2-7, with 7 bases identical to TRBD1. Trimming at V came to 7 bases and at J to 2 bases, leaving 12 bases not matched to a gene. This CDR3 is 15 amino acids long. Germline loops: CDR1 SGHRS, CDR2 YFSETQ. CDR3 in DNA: TGCGCCAGCGGCGCCGGACAGGCTAATCCCTACGAGCAGTACTTC. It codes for CASGAGQANPYEQYF.

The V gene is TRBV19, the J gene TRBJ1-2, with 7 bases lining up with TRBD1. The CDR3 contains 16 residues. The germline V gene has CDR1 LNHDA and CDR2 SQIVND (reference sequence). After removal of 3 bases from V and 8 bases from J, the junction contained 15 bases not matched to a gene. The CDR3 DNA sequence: TGTGCCAGTAGTATCATCGGGAGCCGGACAGGCTACGGCTACACCTTC. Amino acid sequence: CASSIIGSRTGYGYTF.